This T cell receptor beta chain is drawn from a study of blood T cell repertoires in COVID-19. About the research overall: Acute-phase and convalescent COVID-19 samples originated in the United States, Italy and Spain.

This CDR3 comprises 14 residues. CDR1 LNHDA and CDR2 SQIVND come from the germline V gene (reference sequence). With 3 bases clipped from V and 3 bases from J, the junction kept 3 bases outside the gene matches. As handled by the study authors: Reference gene primer amplification gave estimated nucleated cell counts. The assay was immunoSEQ multiplex PCR, and TCRdb's table has in-frame clones only and misses some. V, J and clone size are those of that table, while D and trimming were read from the DNA. This sample has around 620,000 clones, with around 90% found just once. This receptor was taken from a woman between 18 and 30 years old with acute or convalescent COVID-19. Material: peripheral blood. The chain couples TRBV19 to TRBJ1-1, with 8 bases that match TRBD1. The CDR3 reads CASSMGQDHTEAFF. In nucleotides, the CDR3 is TGTGCCAGTAGTATGGGACAGGATCACACTGAAGCTTTCTTT.